Listed here is a single T cell receptor (beta chain). As yet, its antigen is unknown. These data are taken from a study of blood T cells in healthy people across ages. General study results and limits: Higher diversity and more naive CD4+ cells were features of long-lived donors, compared to aged donors. PBMCs went unsorted, and a conclusive naive versus antigen-experienced comparison was therefore prevented.

This CDR3 has 17 amino acids. Trimming at V came to 0 bases and at J to 1 base, leaving 4 bases not matched to a gene. Germline-derived CDR1 and CDR2 are MGHRA and YSYEKL. Combining a sample-barcoded 5' primer with a J-beta primer mix, a second PCR ran for about 7 to 12 cycles. TCRdb reprocessed the 5' RACE reads via MiXCR and lists one record per CDR3 protein. In the table there are about 280,000 distinct CDR3 sequences, roughly a quarter of which are singletons. The TCR comes from a woman aged 70 to 79 in good health. The rearrangement links TRBV4-1 to TRBJ2-2; 8 bases line up with TRBD1. Sequenced: blood. The CDR3 loop reads CASSQDSGGVNTGELFF. The DNA of the CDR3 is TGCGCCAGCAGCCAAGATTCAGGGGGCGTGAACACCGGGGAGCTGTTTTTT.